This TCR beta chain was sequenced for a study of cytomegalovirus exposure and HLA in healthy donors. Findings of the study overall: In vitro checks showed that a few CMV-associated chains really do target CMV antigens. Later analysis reportedly placed an Asian-associated ancestry cluster below the roughly 690-donor mean in N-insertions.

As to this clone: No antigen is known for it.

Primers: 60 Vbeta forward and 13 Jbeta reverse. Original methodology: Later, an analysis found around 77 million unique TCR beta chains, and 9.5 million to 12 million of these were shared. Generated by immunoSEQ multiplex PCR, the TCRdb table keeps only in-frame clones and is missing some. V, J and clone size are taken as reported in that table, and D and trimming were inferred from the DNA itself. The sample consists of 150,000 to 200,000 clones, more than 65% of them appearing once. The CDR3 spans 17 residues. Between the trimmed V and J ends, which lost 3 bases and 8 bases, there was a span of 23 bases. Looked up from germline, CDR1 is SGHTA and CDR2 is FQGNSA.

The sequencing sample was made of PBMCs. The sequence was obtained from a woman between 50 and 59 years old in good health and CMV-seronegative. The rearrangement uses TRBV7-2 and TRBJ2-1; D possibly corresponds to TRBD2 (6 bases). The CDR3 sequence: CASSLRPRSGVRDEQFF. DNA for the CDR3: TGTGCCAGCAGCTTGAGGCCACGATCGGGGGTTCGGGATGAGCAGTTCTTC.